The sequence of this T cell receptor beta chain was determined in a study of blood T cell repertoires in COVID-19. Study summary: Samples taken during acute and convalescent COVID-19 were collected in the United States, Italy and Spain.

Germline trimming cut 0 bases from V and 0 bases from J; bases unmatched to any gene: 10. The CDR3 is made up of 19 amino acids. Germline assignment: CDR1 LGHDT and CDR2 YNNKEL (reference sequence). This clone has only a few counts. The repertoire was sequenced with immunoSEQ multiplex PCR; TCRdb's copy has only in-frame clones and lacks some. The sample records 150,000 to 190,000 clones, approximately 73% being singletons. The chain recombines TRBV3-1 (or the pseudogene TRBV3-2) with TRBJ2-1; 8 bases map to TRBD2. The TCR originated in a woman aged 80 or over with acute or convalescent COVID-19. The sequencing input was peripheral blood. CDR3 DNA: TGTGCCAGCAGCCAAGATTTATGGAGCGGGGGTAGCTCCTACAATGAGCAGTTCTTC. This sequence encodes CASSQDLWSGGSSYNEQFF.